This T cell receptor beta chain originates from a study of CD8 T cells in ankylosing spondylitis. Findings and caveats of the study: What appeared characteristic of ankylosing spondylitis blood was a TCR beta motif of several highly homologous variants.

TCRdb ran MiXCR on the 5' RACE reads and lists one entry per CDR3 protein. Among 250,000 to 300,000 distinct CDR3 sequences listed, about 19% were seen once. Notes on this clonotype: Its specificity is not known.

Germline loops: CDR1 SGHRS, CDR2 YFSETQ. This CDR3 has 18 amino acids. Trimming removed 2 bases at V and 2 bases at J, with 19 bases between. This chain links TRBV5-1 with TRBJ2-2; either TRBD1 or TRBD2 may fit D (6 bases each). Source material: blood, either unsorted or a sorted T cell fraction (not recorded which). This receptor was obtained from a male donor with ankylosing spondylitis or in good health (not recorded which). The CDR3 loop is CASSFAKLGGPNTGELFF. CDR3 DNA: TGCGCCAGCAGCTTCGCAAAACTAGGGGGGCCTAACACCGGGGAGCTGTTTTTT. The whole variable domain, remainder taken from reference TRBV5-1 and TRBJ2-2, is KAGVTQTPRYLIKTRGQQVTLSCSPISGHRSVSWYQQTPGQGLQFLFEYFSETQRNKGNFPGRFSGRQFSNSRSEMNVSTLELGDSALYLCASSFAKLGGPNTGELFFGEGSRLTVL.